The 16 T cell receptor beta chains given below trace back to one sample, sequenced in a study of shared clonotypes between healthy human individuals. Sequencing was performed with immunoSEQ multiplex PCR; in TCRdb, only in-frame clones are kept and a portion is missing. The table lists over a million clones, about 75% of them singletons. The sequencing sample was made of memory CD4+ T cells sorted from blood. Subset defined: CD45RA-negative fraction. The receptors here all came from a man younger than 35 in good health.

About this clone itself: Other nucleotide sequences from this sample produce the same CDR3. The chain uses TRBV5-1 and TRBJ2-2; D remains unclear. Trimming left V 0 bases short and J 1 base short, with 4 bases between. Per the germline V gene, CDR1 is SGHRS and CDR2 is YFSETQ. The CDR3 loop spans 14 amino acids. CDR3 DNA: TGCGCCAGCAGCTTGGAAGGGAACACCGGGGAGCTGTTTTTT. As protein: CASSLEGNTGELFF.

Notes on this clone: This clone may be a read error of a much larger clone one base away. The chain recombines TRBV7-6 with TRBJ1-2, with 10 bases identical to TRBD1. The length of the CDR3 is 14 residues. Germline trimming cut 5 bases from V and 3 bases from J; bases unmatched to any gene: 3. Looked up from germline, CDR1 is SGHVS and CDR2 is FNYEAQ. DNA for the CDR3: TGTGCCAGCAGCCCCGGACAGGGGGACTATGGCTACACCTTC. Translated, it gives CASSPGQGDYGYTF.

This clone was observed a single time. The chain links TRBV30 to TRBJ2-2, with a possible D match to TRBD1 (5 bases). The CDR3 loop spans 14 amino acids. Between the trimmed V and J ends, which lost 4 bases and 0 bases, there was a span of 9 bases. The germline CDR1 and CDR2 sequences are GTSNPN and SVGIG (reference sequence). CDR3 sequence: CAWKAQANTGELFF. The CDR3 DNA follows: TGTGCCTGGAAGGCACAGGCGAACACCGGGGAGCTGTTTTTT.

There are a few counts of this clone. The genes are TRBV10-3 and TRBJ2-7; 10 positions match TRBD2. J lost 2 bases, V lost 6 bases, and 7 bases had no gene match. CDR3 length: 15 residues. Germline lookup yields CDR1 ENHRY and CDR2 SYGVKD. This CDR3 reads CAISSGLAETYEQYF. The CDR3 DNA reads TGTGCCATCAGCTCAGGACTAGCGGAGACCTACGAGCAGTACTTC.

The chain couples TRBV7-2 to TRBJ2-7, with D perhaps matching TRBD2 (6 bases). This CDR3 is 15 amino acids long. Germline V gene sequence: CDR1 SGHTA, CDR2 FQGNSA. Trimming took 1 base from V and 3 from J, leaving 13 bases between them. The DNA of the CDR3 is TGTGCCAGCAGCTTAGGATGGGACTCCATCTACGAGCAGTACTTC. This translates into CASSLGWDSIYEQYF.

Points on this clone: The same CDR3 also results from other DNA sequences found in this sample. The CDR3 sequence: CASSLRGYNEQFF. DNA for the CDR3: TGTGCCAGCAGCTTACGCGGATACAATGAGCAGTTCTTC. The chain is built from TRBV7-2 and TRBJ2-1; D not certain. Trimming cost V 2 bases and J 4 bases, with 6 bases left between them. The CDR3 is 13 residues long. Germline V gene sequence: CDR1 SGHTA, CDR2 FQGNSA.

The rearrangement joins TRBV5-1 to TRBJ2-3, with 7 nucleotides matching TRBD1. The germline V gene has CDR1 SGHRS and CDR2 YFSETQ. The CDR3 is 14 amino acids. J gave up 4 bases and V 2 bases, and 4 bases lay outside the gene matches. The CDR3 DNA reads TGCGCCAGCAGCTTAACAGGGGTGGCAGATACGCAGTATTTT. It codes for CASSLTGVADTQYF.

The rearrangement joins TRBV28 to TRBJ1-1, with D possibly being TRBD1 (5 bases). The CDR3 spans 16 residues. CDR1 MDHEN and CDR2 SYDVKM come from the germline V gene. V lost 4 bases and J lost 1, with 16 bases in between. The CDR3 DNA follows: TGTGCCAGCAGTTCCTACCCGACAGTTTCGAACACTGAAGCTTTCTTT. This encodes CASSSYPTVSNTEAFF.

The chain employs TRBV6-6 and TRBJ2-7, with TRBD1 matching 9 bases. This CDR3 is built from 14 residues. The V gene end was trimmed by 6 bases and the J gene end by 4 bases; junction bases not matched to a gene: 7. The germline gives CDR1 MNHNY, CDR2 SVGAGI (reference sequence). This CDR3 reads CASRQGQGPYEQYF. The DNA of the CDR3 is TGTGCCAGCAGACAGGGACAGGGACCGTACGAGCAGTACTTC.

As concerns this clone: At one boundary the junction diverges from the germline segment, which might be a read error. CDR3 sequence reads: CASSGTYNERFF. CDR3 bases: TGTGCCAGCAGCGGGACCTACAATGAGCGGTTCTTC. The chain couples TRBV11-3 to TRBJ2-1; D is perhaps TRBD1 or TRBD2 (5 bases each). There are 12 residues in the CDR3. Germline CDR1 reads SGHNT; CDR2 reads YENEEA.

This chain joins TRBV20-1 and TRBJ2-1, with a possible D match to TRBD1 (5 bases). Per germline, CDR1 DFQATT and CDR2 SNEGSKA (reference sequence). CDR3 length equals 11 residues. V lost 5 bases and J 7 bases, leaving 9 bases between the germline ends. The CDR3 loop is CSAGQGNEQFF. The CDR3 bases are TGCAGTGCTGGGCAGGGAAATGAGCAGTTCTTC.

V and J are TRBV29-1 and TRBJ1-2; no clear D. V lost 6 bases to trimming and J lost 7 bases, with 18 bases between them. The CDR3 contains 13 residues. Germline V CDR1 and CDR2: SQVTM, ANQGSEA. The CDR3: CSVEIQPAGGYTF. The CDR3 DNA sequence: TGCAGCGTGGAAATACAGCCGGCCGGTGGCTACACCTTC.

The gene calls are TRBV7-2 and TRBJ2-3; a possible D gene is TRBD1 (5 bases). CDR3 size: 15 residues. V was shortened by 5 bases and J by 0 bases, with 12 bases between the two germline ends. Germline V lookup: CDR1 SGHTA, CDR2 FQGNSA. The CDR3 loop is CASSLQDSSTDTQYF. The CDR3 DNA reads as TGTGCCAGCAGCCTACAGGATTCTAGCACAGATACGCAGTATTTT.

The chain uses TRBV29-1 and TRBJ2-7, with D possibly TRBD2 on 6 matching bases. The CDR3 is 13 amino acids. Looked up from germline, CDR1 is SQVTM and CDR2 is ANQGSEA. V dropped 5 bases and J dropped 0 bases, with 11 bases sitting between them. In DNA, the CDR3 is TGCAGCGTTAGGGACTCAAGCTCCTACGAGCAGTACTTC. Translated: CSVRDSSSYEQYF.

The J gene is TRBJ1-1, the V gene TRBV9; 7 nucleotides align to TRBD1. The V segment lost 4 bases and the J segment 0 bases; nucleotides outside the gene matches: 12. Germline lookup yields CDR1 SGDLS and CDR2 YYNGEE. This CDR3 contains 17 residues. The CDR3 loop is CASSPEQGRPMNTEAFF. The CDR3 DNA is TGTGCCAGCAGCCCCGAACAGGGGCGCCCCATGAACACTGAAGCTTTCTTT.

This clone was seen just once. The V call is TRBV6-6, the J call TRBJ1-1; possible D gene TRBD1, 5 bases. V lost 9 bases to trimming and J lost 1 base, with 15 bases between them. The CDR3 spans 14 residues. CDR1 and CDR2 (germline): MNHNY, SVGAGI (reference sequence). The CDR3 DNA reads as TGTGCCAGTCGATCAACGGGGGGGAACACTGAAGCTTTCTTT. The encoded protein is CASRSTGGNTEAFF.